The text below deals with one T cell receptor (beta chain). The data derive from a study of T-cell memory formation after mild COVID-19. TCRdb used MiXCR to reprocess the 5' RACE reads, holding one entry per CDR3 protein. The data show around 7,000 distinct CDR3 sequences, with roughly 60% seen just once and around 2.3% held by the top ten. Germline assignment: CDR1 MDHEN and CDR2 SYDVKM. The CDR3 has 16 residues. The V end was cut by 3 bases, the J end by 2 bases, with 15 bases between. The rearrangement uses TRBV28 and TRBJ2-3; perhaps TRBD2 as D (5 bases). Sequenced input: PBMCs or a T cell subset sorted from them (not recorded which). The clonotype was recovered from an adult who had mild COVID-19 (a few samples of this study predate the infection). Cell type and time point are not known. The CDR3 DNA reads as TGTGCCAGCAGTTTTGTCGGGAATGGGGTCACAGATACGCAGTATTTT. It specifies CASSFVGNGVTDTQYF.